The source of this TCR beta chain is a study of CD8 T cells in ankylosing spondylitis. Study-level findings and limits: Disease-linked clones were reportedly significantly enriched in matched ankylosing spondylitis synovial fluid. Blood of patients with ankylosing spondylitis appeared to be characterized by a TCR beta motif of seven or eight highly homologous variants. Earlier studies detected some motif variants in reactive arthritis synovial fluid and blood.

CDR1 is GTSNPN and CDR2 is SVGIG in the germline V gene (reference sequence). This CDR3 is 13 amino acids long. V was pared by 0 bases and J by 7 bases, with 4 bases of the junction left unmatched. By quantitative 5'-RACE with molecular barcodes, the TCR beta libraries were made. TCRdb used MiXCR to reprocess the 5' RACE reads, holding one entry per CDR3 protein. This sample has approximately 290,000 distinct CDR3 sequences, with about a fifth found just once. With respect to this clonotype: Its target is not known.

The V and J genes are TRBV30 and TRBJ2-7, with 9 positions matching TRBD1. Sequencing was performed on blood, either unsorted or a sorted T cell fraction (not recorded which). The receptor comes from a female donor with ankylosing spondylitis or in good health (not recorded which). CDR3 region: CAWSVQGAREQYF. Written as DNA, the CDR3 is TGTGCCTGGAGTGTACAGGGGGCTCGAGAGCAGTACTTC. The full variable domain, in which reference TRBV30 and TRBJ2-7 provide the parts outside the CDR3, is SQTIHQWPATLVQPVGSPLSLECTVEGTSNPNLYWYRQAAGRGLQLLFYSVGIGQISSEVPQNLSASRPQDRQFILSSKKLLLSDSGFYLCAWSVQGAREQYFGPGTRLTVT.